The 21 T cell receptor beta chains below were found in one sample sequenced in a study of blood T cell repertoires in COVID-19. The data were produced by immunoSEQ multiplex PCR, yet TCRdb's version contains in-frame clones alone and is incomplete. The repertoire holds 100,000 to 150,000 clones, around 80% seen once, with about 5.4% in the top ten. The sequencing input was peripheral blood. The receptors derive from a man older than 75 with active or convalescent COVID-19.

This rearrangement joins TRBV27 to TRBJ2-7; TRBD1 matches at 8 bases. V was pared by 2 bases and J by 7 bases, with 7 bases of the junction left unmatched. CDR1 and CDR2 (germline): MNHEY, SMNVEV (reference sequence). The CDR3 has 14 amino acids. CDR3 in DNA: TGTGCCAGCAGTTTAGGGCAGGGGGCGAGGGAGCAGTACTTC. Protein: CASSLGQGAREQYF.

The chain employs TRBV11-1 and TRBJ1-1; D gene ambiguous. Germline V CDR1 and CDR2: SGHAT, FQDESV (reference sequence). Trimming left V 1 base short and J 1 base short, with 4 bases between. The CDR3 runs to 13 residues. CDR3 coding DNA: TGTGCCAGCAGCTTAGACAGGAACACTGAAGCTTTCTTT. Translation gives CASSLDRNTEAFF.

The gene calls are TRBV14 and TRBJ2-5, with D perhaps matching TRBD2 (6 bases). Per germline, CDR1 SGHDN and CDR2 FVKESK. This CDR3 is 16 amino acids long. V was shortened by 0 bases and J by 2 bases, with 13 bases between the two germline ends. The CDR3 sequence is CASSQEIGTLQETQYF. CDR3 nucleotide sequence: TGTGCCAGCAGCCAAGAAATCGGGACTTTACAAGAGACCCAGTACTTC.

The V and J genes are TRBV19 and TRBJ1-5, with D possibly being TRBD1 (6 bases). CDR3 length: 13 amino acids. Germline V gene lookup returns CDR1 LNHDA and CDR2 SQIVND (reference sequence). The V end was cut by 5 bases, the J end by 2 bases, with 7 bases between. This CDR3 is CASSWTGNQPQHF. The CDR3 coding sequence is TGTGCCAGTAGTTGGACAGGCAATCAGCCCCAGCATTTT.

The chain combines TRBV5-1 with TRBJ2-2; 13 bases are shared with TRBD2. This CDR3 spans 18 amino acids. CDR1 and CDR2 from the germline V gene are SGHRS and YFSETQ. Unmatched junction bases numbered 3, after V lost 1 base and J lost 0 bases. The CDR3 region has the DNA TGCGCCAGCAGCTTGACTAGCGGGGGGGCCGCGAACACCGGGGAGCTGTTTTTT. Translating it yields CASSLTSGGAANTGELFF.

This clone was seen many times. The CDR3 nucleotides read TGCGCCAGCAGTCAATCGCGGGACAGGGATGCAACTAATGAAAAACTGTTTTTT. This translates into CASSQSRDRDATNEKLFF. The V and J genes are TRBV23-1 and TRBJ1-4, with 9 bases aligning to TRBD1. TRBV23-1 is reported as an ORF; its role is uncertain. CDR3 length equals 18 residues. Germline trimming cut 0 bases from V and 0 bases from J; bases unmatched to any gene: 5.

V usage is TRBV27 and J usage is TRBJ2-3, with 12 bases fitting TRBD2. The ends lost 6 bases at V and 11 bases at J; junction bases unmatched: 6. The CDR3 length is 13 residues. Germline V gene sequence: CDR1 MNHEY, CDR2 SMNVEV (reference sequence). The CDR3 region is CASRRTSGEGQYF. The CDR3 DNA is TGTGCCAGCAGAAGGACTAGCGGGGAAGGGCAGTATTTT.

The chain links TRBV5-1 to TRBJ2-2; possibly TRBD1 for D (6 bases). The CDR3 totals 14 residues. CDR1 and CDR2 (germline): SGHRS, YFSETQ. With 4 bases removed from V and 7 bases from J, the gap between germline ends came to 14 bases. CDR3 sequence: CASSDVRGSGELFF. CDR3 DNA sequence: TGCGCCAGCAGCGATGTGAGGGGGAGCGGGGAGCTGTTTTTT.

The chain uses TRBV7-3 and TRBJ1-5, with D uncertain. The CDR3 sequence is 12 residues long. Trimming pared 5 bases from V and 10 bases from J, leaving 12 bases between. Germline lookup yields CDR1 SGHTA and CDR2 FQGTGA. CDR3 residues: CASSSSGQPQHF. Here the CDR3 DNA reads TGTGCCAGCAGCAGCAGTGGGCAACCCCAGCATTTT. Drawing the rest from reference TRBV7-3 and TRBJ1-5, the complete variable domain is GAGVSQTPSNKVTEKGKYVELRCDPISGHTALYWYRQSLGQGPEFLIYFQGTGAADDSGLPNDRFFAVRPEGSVSTLKIQRTERGDSAVYLCASSSSGQPQHFGDGTRLSIL.

The V and J genes are TRBV4-2 and TRBJ2-3, with 8 bases identical to TRBD2. Germline assignment: CDR1 LGHNA and CDR2 YNFKEQ. The CDR3 extends over 17 amino acids. V dropped 0 bases and J dropped 5; count of bases not matched to a gene: 10. In DNA, the CDR3 is TGTGCCAGCAGCCAAGATGCTACAGGACTAGCCGGAGATACGCAGTATTTT. Translating it yields CASSQDATGLAGDTQYF.

The rearrangement joins TRBV2 to TRBJ2-6; D possibly corresponds to TRBD2 (5 bases). In germline, CDR1 is SNHLY, CDR2 FYNNEI. V was clipped by 5 bases and J by 4 bases, with 9 bases between them. The CDR3 runs to 14 residues. The CDR3 reads CASSKGEGANVLTF. CDR3 in DNA: TGTGCCAGCAGTAAGGGAGAAGGGGCCAACGTCCTGACTTTC. Supplemented by reference TRBV2 and TRBJ2-6, the full variable domain reads EPEVTQTPSHQVTQMGQEVILRCVPISNHLYFYWYRQILGQKVEFLVSFYNNEISEKSEIFDDQFSVERPDGSNFTLKIRSTKLEDSAMYFCASSKGEGANVLTFGAGSRLTVL.

This clone was counted between two and nine times. This chain uses TRBV18 with TRBJ1-3; D is ambiguous. CDR1 is KGHSH and CDR2 is LQKENI in the germline V gene. V gave up 3 bases and J gave up 4 bases, with 7 bases separating them. The CDR3 totals 13 residues. The CDR3 DNA sequence: TGTGCCAGCTCACCCCTCTCCGGAAACACCATATATTTT. This translates into CASSPLSGNTIYF.

The chain combines TRBV2 with TRBJ1-1; 8 nucleotides match TRBD1. CDR3 length equals 15 residues. The V gene end was trimmed by 6 bases and the J gene end by 1 base; junction bases not matched to a gene: 7. Germline V gives CDR1 SNHLY, CDR2 FYNNEI. DNA of the CDR3: TGTGCCAGCAGGCTAAATACAGGGGGGAACACTGAAGCTTTCTTT. Protein sequence: CASRLNTGGNTEAFF.

The chain employs TRBV18 and TRBJ1-4, with unresolved D. The ends were cut back, 6 bases at V and 6 bases at J, with 11 bases in the middle. The CDR3 runs to 13 residues. Per the germline V gene, CDR1 is KGHSH and CDR2 is LQKENI. In DNA, the CDR3 is TGTGCCAGCTCTCCCCAGAGGGATGAAAAACTGTTTTTT. Translated: CASSPQRDEKLFF.

There are a few counts of this clone. The V gene is TRBV11-2, the J gene TRBJ1-2; 9 nucleotides align to TRBD1. This CDR3 is 12 amino acids long. The trim removed 2 bases at V and 13 bases at J, leaving 5 bases unmatched. Germline CDR1 is SGHAT and CDR2 is FQNNGV. This chain's CDR3 is CASSLWGQGGTF. DNA for the CDR3: TGTGCCAGCAGCTTATGGGGACAGGGAGGCACCTTC.

This sequence joins TRBV4-3 and TRBJ1-2; 7 bases line up with TRBD1. With V trimmed by 2 bases and J by 4 bases, 1 base remained unmatched. Germline CDR1 LGHNA, CDR2 YSLEER. This CDR3 contains 13 residues. The CDR3 is CASSQNRGYGYTF. CDR3 in DNA: TGCGCCAGCAGCCAAAACAGGGGCTATGGCTACACCTTC.

The chain recombines TRBV3-1 (or the pseudogene TRBV3-2) with TRBJ2-3, with D unclear. The CDR3 totals 15 residues. V lost 4 bases and J 2 bases, leaving 13 bases between the germline ends. The V gene's germline CDR1 is LGHDT and CDR2 YNNKEL (reference sequence). The DNA of the CDR3 is TGTGCCAGCAGCCCGGGTTTGACCCTCACAGATACGCAGTATTTT. This translates into CASSPGLTLTDTQYF.

This chain joins TRBV18 and TRBJ2-7; 9 positions match TRBD2. The length of the CDR3 is 16 residues. The V gene end was trimmed by 0 bases and the J gene end by 7 bases; junction bases not matched to a gene: 10. CDR1 and CDR2 from the germline V gene are KGHSH and LQKENI. CDR3 nucleotide sequence: TGTGCCAGCTCACCACCGTCATCTAGCGGGGTGCTTGAGCAGTACTTC. Its protein product is CASSPPSSSGVLEQYF.

V is TRBV20-1 and J is TRBJ2-7, with TRBD1 identical over 7 bases. The CDR3 totals 10 residues. The trim removed 6 bases at V and 7 bases at J, leaving 3 bases unmatched. Germline V lookup: CDR1 DFQATT, CDR2 SNEGSKA (reference sequence). The DNA of the CDR3 is TGCAGTGCCCAGGACAGGGAGCAGTACTTC. It yields the protein CSAQDREQYF.

The chain joins TRBV27 to TRBJ1-6, with 11 bases that match TRBD1. Germline trimming cut 6 bases from V and 3 bases from J; bases unmatched to any gene: 4. In germline, CDR1 is MNHEY, CDR2 SMNVEV (reference sequence). This CDR3 has 16 residues. CDR3 residues: CASRGQGAYYNSPLHF. CDR3 DNA: TGTGCCAGCAGAGGACAGGGGGCCTACTATAATTCACCCCTCCACTTT.

The J gene is TRBJ2-7, the V gene TRBV5-1; 8 positions match TRBD1. Germline trimming cut 2 bases from V and 9 bases from J; bases unmatched to any gene: 10. There are 14 residues in the CDR3. Looked up from germline, CDR1 is SGHRS and CDR2 is YFSETQ. The CDR3 sequence: CASSFSGQGDGQYF. DNA for the CDR3: TGCGCCAGCAGCTTTTCCGGACAGGGCGATGGGCAGTACTTC. Looking up the rest from reference TRBV5-1 and TRBJ2-7 gives the full variable domain: KAGVTQTPRYLIKTRGQQVTLSCSPISGHRSVSWYQQTPGQGLQFLFEYFSETQRNKGNFPGRFSGRQFSNSRSEMNVSTLELGDSALYLCASSFSGQGDGQYFGPGTRLTVT.